The 23 T cell receptor beta chains below all came from one sample that was sequenced in a study of blood T cell repertoires in COVID-19. Profiled with immunoSEQ multiplex PCR; TCRdb holds only in-frame clones, not every one. The table has tens of thousands of clones, around 87% seen once. The source material was peripheral blood. The source is an elderly woman with acute or convalescent COVID-19.

The chain links TRBV19 to TRBJ1-5, with D possibly TRBD1 on 5 matching bases. Deletions cut 0 bases from V and 11 bases from J, with 26 bases between. Per germline, CDR1 LNHDA and CDR2 SQIVND (reference sequence). CDR3 length: 18 residues. The CDR3 loop is CASSIDLGRGRGDWAQHF. CDR3 coding DNA: TGTGCCAGTAGTATAGATCTTGGGAGAGGCCGGGGGGATTGGGCCCAGCATTTT.

This chain connects TRBV7-2 to TRBJ1-3, with a possible D match to TRBD1 (6 bases). Between the trimmed V and J ends, which lost 0 bases and 2 bases, there was a span of 11 bases. This CDR3 is 16 amino acids long. Per germline, CDR1 SGHTA and CDR2 FQGNSA. The CDR3 loop reads CASSLAWAGAGNTIYF. The CDR3 DNA reads TGTGCCAGCAGCTTAGCGTGGGCAGGGGCTGGAAACACCATATATTTT.

This clone was found once. J is TRBJ1-5 and V is TRBV19; D uncertain. The ends were cut back, 9 bases at V and 3 bases at J, with 15 bases in the middle. The CDR3 runs 14 residues. CDR1 and CDR2 from the germline V gene are LNHDA and SQIVND (reference sequence). CDR3 residues: CASRAEGDNQPQHF. The CDR3 bases are TGTGCCAGCCGAGCAGAGGGCGACAATCAGCCCCAGCATTTT.

The J gene is TRBJ2-7, the V gene TRBV11-3; TRBD1 is a possible D gene (5 bases). The germline V and J ends were trimmed by 4 bases and 1 base, with 8 bases remaining between them. The CDR3 covers 13 residues. Per germline, CDR1 SGHNT and CDR2 YENEEA. CDR3 in amino acids: CASSSQESYEQYF. For the CDR3, the DNA is TGTGCCAGCAGCTCACAGGAATCCTACGAGCAGTACTTC.

The genes are TRBV5-4 and TRBJ1-2; D remains unclear. Germline-derived CDR1 and CDR2 are SGHNT and YYREEE (reference sequence). The CDR3 length is 12 residues. The germline V and J ends were trimmed by 0 bases and 4 bases, with 4 bases remaining between them. CDR3 amino acids: CASSLDGYGYTF. CDR3 DNA sequence: TGTGCCAGCAGCTTGGACGGCTATGGCTACACCTTC.

The rearrangement links TRBV4-2 to TRBJ1-2; the D is unclear. V dropped 1 base and J dropped 8 bases, with 23 bases sitting between them. Per the germline V gene, CDR1 is LGHNA and CDR2 is YNFKEQ. This CDR3 region has 17 residues. CDR3 loop: CASSQVIGIPGLGGYTF. CDR3 sequence (DNA): TGTGCCAGCAGCCAAGTTATCGGTATCCCAGGTCTTGGCGGCTACACCTTC.

This clone was seen just once. V usage is TRBV2 and J usage is TRBJ1-6; maybe TRBD1 (6 bases). The CDR3 runs to 14 residues. V was cut by 7 bases and J by 6 bases, with 13 bases left in between. CDR1 is SNHLY, CDR2 FYNNEI, per germline. The CDR3 loop reads CASTSRTVNSPLHF. The CDR3 coding sequence is TGTGCCAGCACCTCCCGGACAGTTAATTCACCCCTCCACTTT.

The V and J genes are TRBV6-5 and TRBJ2-1, with a possible D match to TRBD2 (6 bases). CDR3 length equals 15 residues. Between the trimmed V and J ends, which lost 0 bases and 6 bases, there was a span of 12 bases. CDR1 and CDR2 from the germline V gene are MNHEY and SVGAGI. DNA of the CDR3: TGTGCCAGCAGTTACTCGACACTAGCTGGCAATGAGCAGTTCTTC. It translates to CASSYSTLAGNEQFF.

The rearrangement links TRBV10-3 to TRBJ2-1, with a weak D call TRBD1 (5 bases). The CDR3 is 15 amino acids. Germline V gene sequence: CDR1 ENHRY, CDR2 SYGVKD. The germline V and J ends were trimmed by 2 bases and 2 bases, with 10 bases remaining between them. The CDR3, as DNA: TGTGCCATCAGTGAGGGACAACCGCCCTACAATGAGCAGTTCTTC. Translation gives CAISEGQPPYNEQFF.

The chain couples TRBV9 to TRBJ2-2, with D hard to call. Deletions cut 0 bases from V and 4 bases from J, with 7 bases between. The V gene's germline CDR1 is SGDLS and CDR2 YYNGEE. The CDR3 totals 14 residues. Written as DNA, the CDR3 is TGTGCCAGCAGCGTAGGAGCAGGCACCGGGGAGCTGTTTTTT. It codes for CASSVGAGTGELFF.

J is TRBJ2-5 and V is TRBV19, with D unresolved. Germline V gene sequence: CDR1 LNHDA, CDR2 SQIVND (reference sequence). This CDR3 is 13 amino acids long. V was clipped by 6 bases and J by 3 bases, with 11 bases between them. The CDR3 bases are TGTGCCAGTAGCCATCACGGAGAAGAGACCCAGTACTTC. This gives the protein CASSHHGEETQYF. Full variable domain (outside the CDR3, taken from reference TRBV19 and TRBJ2-5): DGGITQSPKYLFRKEGQNVTLSCEQNLNHDAMYWYRQDPGQGLRLIYYSQIVNDFQKGDIAEGYSVSREKKESFPLTVTSAQKNPTAFYLCASSHHGEETQYFGPGTRLLVL.

This chain connects TRBV2 to TRBJ1-1, with 10 bases matching TRBD1. V dropped 6 bases and J dropped 3; count of bases not matched to a gene: 10. The CDR3 sequence is 16 residues long. Germline CDR1 and CDR2: SNHLY and FYNNEI. The CDR3 DNA reads TGTGCCAGCAGAACGGACAGGGGGTTTGAGGACACTGAAGCTTTCTTT. Amino acid sequence: CASRTDRGFEDTEAFF. Based on the CDR3 plus reference TRBV2 and TRBJ1-1, the full variable domain is EPEVTQTPSHQVTQMGQEVILRCVPISNHLYFYWYRQILGQKVEFLVSFYNNEISEKSEIFDDQFSVERPDGSNFTLKIRSTKLEDSAMYFCASRTDRGFEDTEAFFGQGTRLTVV.

This chain links TRBV5-6 with TRBJ1-1; 7 nucleotides line up with TRBD1. The germline CDR1 and CDR2 sequences are SGHDT and YYEEEE. V was clipped by 2 bases and J by 4 bases; unmatched bases: 5. The CDR3 sequence is 14 residues long. CDR3 DNA: TGTGCCAGCAGCTTACAGGGGAAGGCCACTGAAGCTTTCTTT. Translating it yields CASSLQGKATEAFF.

The chain carries TRBV10-2 and TRBJ1-1; TRBD1 agrees at 7 bases. Germline-derived CDR1 and CDR2 are WSHSY and SAAADI. The CDR3 runs 13 residues. V was pared by 5 bases and J by 2 bases, with 2 bases of the junction left unmatched. The CDR3 spells CASSWDSNTEAFF. The CDR3 bases are TGCGCCAGCAGTTGGGACAGCAACACTGAAGCTTTCTTT.

The V gene is TRBV7-6, the J gene TRBJ2-1; tentative D call: TRBD1 (7 bases). The CDR3 has 12 amino acids. Germline CDR1 SGHVS, CDR2 FNYEAQ. Trimming removed 5 bases from V and 10 bases from J, with 12 bases in between. As DNA, the CDR3 is TGTGCCAGCAGCCAGGGGGGCGTCGAGCAGTTCTTC. Its translation: CASSQGGVEQFF. The variable domain in full, completed from reference TRBV7-6 and TRBJ2-1, reads GAGVSQSPRYKVTKRGQDVALRCDPISGHVSLYWYRQALGQGPEFLTYFNYEAQQDKSGLPNDRFSAERPEGSISTLTIQRTEQRDSAMYRCASSQGGVEQFFGPGTRLTVL.

The rearrangement joins TRBV5-1 to TRBJ2-1, with a weak D call TRBD2 (6 bases). The CDR3 totals 12 residues. V shed 1 base and J shed 9 bases, with 8 bases lying between them. Germline V lookup: CDR1 SGHRS, CDR2 YFSETQ. CDR3 sequence (DNA): TGCGCCAGCAGCTTGCCGGGAGTTGAGCAGTTCTTC. It translates to CASSLPGVEQFF.

The V gene is TRBV5-1, the J gene TRBJ2-3, with TRBD2 matching over 12 bases. With 2 bases clipped from V and 0 bases from J, the junction kept 1 base outside the gene matches. This CDR3 is built from 16 residues. In germline, CDR1 is SGHRS, CDR2 YFSETQ. The CDR3 sequence is CASSFLAGGSTDTQYF. The DNA of the CDR3 is TGCGCCAGCAGCTTTCTAGCGGGAGGGAGCACAGATACGCAGTATTTT. The full variable domain, with the rest looked up from reference TRBV5-1 and TRBJ2-3, is KAGVTQTPRYLIKTRGQQVTLSCSPISGHRSVSWYQQTPGQGLQFLFEYFSETQRNKGNFPGRFSGRQFSNSRSEMNVSTLELGDSALYLCASSFLAGGSTDTQYFGPGTRLTVL.

This chain uses TRBV14 with TRBJ1-3, with D possibly being TRBD1 (5 bases). CDR3 length: 17 amino acids. Trimming removed 1 base at V and 3 bases at J, with 16 bases between. Germline assignment: CDR1 SGHDN and CDR2 FVKESK. The CDR3 loop reads CASSQASGGESGNTIYF. The CDR3 coding sequence is TGTGCCAGCAGCCAAGCCTCGGGAGGGGAAAGTGGAAACACCATATATTTT. Based on the CDR3 plus reference TRBV14 and TRBJ1-3, the full variable domain is EAGVTQFPSHSVIEKGQTVTLRCDPISGHDNLYWYRRVMGKEIKFLLHFVKESKQDESGMPNNRFLAERTGGTYSTLKVQPAELEDSGVYFCASSQASGGESGNTIYFGEGSWLTVV.

The J gene is TRBJ1-2, the V gene TRBV18, with 9 positions matching TRBD1. Germline-derived CDR1 and CDR2 are KGHSH and LQKENI. The V gene end was trimmed by 3 bases and the J gene end by 6 bases; junction bases not matched to a gene: 14. This CDR3 has 17 residues. CDR3 protein: CASSPLAGTGFEDGYTF. For the CDR3, the DNA is TGTGCCAGCTCACCTCTTGCCGGGACAGGGTTTGAGGATGGCTACACCTTC.

This clone has just a few counts. This rearrangement joins TRBV16 to TRBJ2-1; 8 positions agree with TRBD2. Unmatched junction bases numbered 13, after V lost 5 bases and J lost 10 bases. From germline, CDR1 is KGHSY and CDR2 FQNENV. The CDR3 has 15 amino acids. The CDR3 protein is CASSAPWSGRPEQFF. CDR3 sequence (DNA): TGTGCCAGCAGCGCTCCATGGAGCGGGAGACCCGAGCAGTTCTTC.

The chain is built from TRBV18 and TRBJ1-1; maybe TRBD1 (5 bases). V shed 3 bases and J shed 1 base, with 9 bases lying between them. Germline-derived CDR1 and CDR2 are KGHSH and LQKENI. The CDR3 length is 14 residues. CDR3: CASSPGRSNTEAFF. Written as DNA, the CDR3 is TGTGCCAGCTCACCGGGGCGGTCGAACACTGAAGCTTTCTTT. Full variable domain (outside the CDR3, taken from reference TRBV18 and TRBJ1-1): NAGVMQNPRHLVRRRGQEARLRCSPMKGHSHVYWYRQLPEEGLKFMVYLQKENIIDESGMPKERFSAEFPKEGPSILRIQQVVRGDSAAYFCASSPGRSNTEAFFGQGTRLTVV.

This chain uses TRBV4-2 with TRBJ2-2, with D tentatively TRBD2 (5 bases). V was cut by 4 bases and J by 9 bases, with 6 bases left in between. The germline V gene encodes CDR1 LGHNA and CDR2 YNFKEQ. CDR3 length equals 11 residues. CDR3: CASSRERELFF. Written as DNA, the CDR3 is TGTGCCAGCAGCCGGGAGAGGGAGCTGTTTTTT.

The rearrangement joins TRBV27 to TRBJ2-7; D may be TRBD1 (5 bases). V was cut by 6 bases and J by 6 bases, with 18 bases left in between. The CDR3 length is 14 residues. Germline V lookup: CDR1 MNHEY, CDR2 SMNVEV (reference sequence). The CDR3 DNA reads TGTGCCAGCAGCTTACAAGCAGGGAAGACCGAGCAGTACTTC. This translates into CASSLQAGKTEQYF.